This T cell receptor beta chain came from a study of neoadjuvant nivolumab and ipilimumab in lung cancer (dated by TCRdb to the early 2020s). About the investigation overall: In the NEOSTAR trial, nivolumab was administered intravenously at 3 mg/kg on days 1, 15 and 29, and the combination arm also received ipilimumab 1 mg/kg on day 1 only. A total of 45 or so patients with operable NSCLC were treated in the trial, with around 23 randomized to nivolumab monotherapy and approximately 21 randomized to nivolumab plus ipilimumab. Matched pretherapy and resected tumor pairs were analyzed for seven patients: four treated with nivolumab and three with nivolumab plus ipilimumab. For each study arm, the primary endpoint of the trial was the rate of major pathologic response (MPR) in the intention-to-treat population. TCR repertoires in pretherapy (baseline) peripheral blood were compared with TCR repertoires in tumors resected at surgery after neoadjuvant immune checkpoint blockade. What the work shows at the level of the full study, not this receptor alone: No significant correlation was found between TCR clonality and pathologic tumor regression, and only a single major-pathologic-response sample was available for the analysis of TCR clonality versus pathologic tumor regression. A small number of samples was subjected to TCR sequencing. Compared with tumor-adjacent uninvolved lung, resected tumors had greater TCR richness and clonality, and increases showed up in more of the dual-therapy-treated tumors. From pretherapy to surgery, increases in tumor T-cell richness and clonality were observed in three of three dual-therapy tumors but in only two of four nivolumab-treated tumors. A positive correlation was observed between pretherapy blood TCR richness and richness in tumors resected after neoadjuvant therapy (Spearman R ~ 0.85).

Library preparation was by the immunoSEQ multiplex PCR assay. As for the original processing: Repertoires were summarized in terms of richness and clonality, and significantly expanded and contracted clones between pre- and post-therapy samples were identified. This is the immuneACCESS table as TCRdb keeps it, with only in-frame sequences that have V and J called. A part of the clones is gone; compared with another copy, unresolved V genes explain less than half, and the rest is unexplained. V and J calls and clone size come straight from that table; D and trimming were deduced from the DNA. Present in this sample are around 4,500 clones, about 73% of which were seen just once. The top ten clones comprise 8% to 11% of the sample. V trim: 4 bases; J trim: 2 bases; unmatched bases: 8. There are 15 amino acids in the CDR3, from cysteine to phenylalanine inclusive. The only DNA kept is the CDR3, 45 bases in frame from the first base. The germline V gene (reference sequence) specifies SGHKS as CDR1 and YYEKEE as CDR2.

This clone was seen a single time. Its cognate antigen has yet to be identified. No base qualities exist here, and no much larger clone lies one base off it. Explained via the paper, the time point label denotes: at surgical resection after neoadjuvant nivolumab +/- ipilimumab. Samples came from the phase 2 randomized NEOSTAR trial, which tested neoadjuvant nivolumab or nivolumab plus ipilimumab followed by surgery in operable NSCLC. This material consisted of tumor tissue, taken after neoadjuvant nivolumab, alone or with ipilimumab, at or shortly before surgery. The sequence joins TRBV5-5 to TRBJ2-7; TRBD1 fits 8 bases in the junction. The TCR sequence derives from an adult with non-small cell lung cancer. The CDR3 here reads CASSRGQGLPYEQYF. The nucleotide sequence is TGTGCCAGCAGCAGAGGACAGGGCTTACCCTACGAGCAGTACTTC.